This TCR beta chain came from a study of tumor-infiltrating lymphocytes in primary liver carcinoma (dated by TCRdb to between 2016 and 2019). Some background on the complete study: The five patients, three men and two women aged 30 to 69 years, had hepatocellular carcinoma (four) or combined HCC and intrahepatic cholangiocarcinoma (one). TCRbeta repertoire sequencing covered 35 specimens from 5 patients: around 25 tumor regions, 5 adjacent noncancerous liver tissues and 5 peripheral blood samples. TCRbeta repertoire sequencing, expression microarrays and whole-exome sequencing were combined in the study across five regions of each liver tumor, with adjacent normal tissue and blood also included. To link TCRbeta repertoire diversity with the local molecular phenotype, the approximately 24 tumor region samples were profiled using Agilent mRNA microarrays. Each sample produced about 3.5 to 7.13 million productive TCRbeta reads, and read depth showed no significant difference between tissue types. Repertoires from technical replicates were highly reproducible, with mean shared-clone rates roughly 0.86 and correlation coefficients above 0.95. The tumors of the five patients were staged as T1-T3 N0M0, with maximum diameters ranging from roughly 4 to 10 cm.

Here is what the overall study found, with its caveats: The top 250 clones accounted for a significantly greater share of the repertoire in tumors than in blood (p = 0.039). Only a few patients were included in the study, and the authors note that the findings should be validated in a larger study. Consistent with antigen-driven expansion, pairs of tumor regions showed higher repertoire overlap (mean around 36%) than either tumor-adjacent pairs (about 17%) or tumor-blood pairs (about 15%). Only roughly 7.5-24% of top clones appeared in all five regions of a tumor, which suggests that tumor-infiltrating T cells are spatially heterogeneous. Comparison of CD4+ and CD8+ T cell repertoires was precluded by the use of bulk unsorted samples. Because sequencing covered only the TCR beta chain and unpaired alpha chains were not captured, true repertoire diversity is likely underestimated.

A constant-region primer and ProtoScript II reverse transcriptase were used to reverse-transcribe TCRbeta-specific cDNA from 500 ng total RNA. TCRbeta libraries were built with three nested multiplex PCR rounds, a slightly modified ARM-PCR procedure. The first two PCR rounds used multiplex TRBV1-TRBV30 forward primers with a Cbeta reverse primer, each for roughly 11 cycles. Sample barcodes and Illumina adapters were added in a final 25-cycle PCR with Deep VentR polymerase. Before sequencing, amplicons of 200-500 bp were purified from gel using a QIAquick gel extraction kit. TCRbeta amplicons were sequenced on an Illumina HiSeq 2500 with 250-bp paired-end reads. On the study's bioinformatics: Reads were quality-trimmed with Trimmomatic v0.33, and paired reads were merged with FLASH v1.2.11 to recover full CDR3 sequences. MiGEC v1.2.1b assigned V, D and J germline segments to the rearranged TCRbeta sequences. VDJtools v1.0.0 computed clonotype statistics and Shannon-Wiener diversity indices. Except for diversity analysis, only the 250 most abundant clonotypes of each sample were used in subsequent analyses to reduce sampling bias. TCRdb took the public reads, trimmed them with fastp at Q25, ran MiXCR for clone calling and kept in-frame beta chains. Each entry is one CDR3 protein sequence, shown with its most common DNA and genes. These V and J calls derive from TCRdb rather than the authors' analysis. In this sample the table shows about 84,000 distinct CDR3 sequences, 65% to 80% of which occur a single time. The top ten clones comprise approximately 19% of the sample.

As to this clonotype: This clone's antigen is unknown. Mismatch with germline at one junction end may stem from a read error.

From the cysteine up to the phenylalanine, the CDR3 has a length of 14 residues. Only CDR3 DNA remains: 42 bases, in frame from the first base. Reading the germline V gene (reference sequence) gives CDR1 MNHNY and CDR2 SVGAGI. Without any cell sorting, total RNA and DNA were co-extracted from about 21-30 mg of bulk tissue using the AllPrep DNA/RNA mini kit. Roughly five patients with histopathologically diagnosed primary liver carcinoma underwent surgical resection in China between late 2015 and March 2016. Patients had chronic HBV infection and were treatment-naive at sampling. Each tumor was sampled at five spatially separated regions: the tumor centre plus the superior, inferior, left-lateral and right-lateral poles. According to histology, viable tumor cells made up more than 80% of every tumor sample. Each fresh piece of tumor and adjacent tissue was cut in two, with one half stored in RNAlater at -80 degrees C and the other half sent for histology.

The chain was built from TRBV6-6 and TRBJ2-1, with the D gene uncertain. This TCR derives from a middle-aged man with primary liver carcinoma and hepatitis B virus infection. The sample consisted of liver tumor tissue from sampling region 1. The cell subset or site label, read with the paper, signifies: tumor region T1, superior pole. CDR3 sequence: CARMNMYSHNEQFF. The DNA is TGTGCCAGGATGAACATGTACTCCCACAATGAGCAGTTCTTC.